Listed below are T cell receptor beta chains from one sample, sequenced in a study of T cell responses to AZD1222 COVID-19 vaccine. The table came from immunoSEQ multiplex PCR; TCRdb's copy has only in-frame clones and leaves some out. In the table there are more than 85,000 clones, roughly 92% of which are singletons. Sequenced material: peripheral blood, taken on day 0 of AZD1222 vaccination. Source of these receptors: an adult in good health. Both conserved end residues are part of each CDR3. A D gene is named only where the DNA matches it firmly. Size is stated for part of the rows, as once, few or many counts, or as a class when the clone is expanded.

>TRBV6-1|TRBJ1-5|-|-
CASSELSSNQPQHF
TGTGCCAGCAGTGAACTGAGTAGCAATCAGCCCCAGCATTTT
>TRBV5-5|TRBJ2-3|once|TRBD1
CASSLGGTVAADTQYF
TGTGCCAGCAGCTTGGGGGGGACAGTAGCCGCAGATACGCAGTATTTT
>TRBV29-1|TRBJ2-7|-|-
CSVDPGTYEQYF
TGCAGCGTTGACCCCGGGACCTACGAGCAGTACTTC
>TRBV19|TRBJ2-7|-|TRBD1
CASSRGTGLWEQYF
TGTGCCAGTAGCAGGGGGACAGGGCTGTGGGAGCAGTACTTC
>TRBV7-2|TRBJ1-2|-|TRBD1
CASSFDRGRVGYTF
TGTGCCAGCAGCTTCGACAGGGGGCGAGTAGGCTACACCTTC
>TRBV6-5|TRBJ1-2|-|-
CASSYSTGRRYTF
TGTGCCAGCAGTTACTCGACGGGGAGGCGATACACCTTC
>TRBV10-2|TRBJ1-1|once|-
CASRVDTSNTEAFF
TGCGCCAGCAGAGTTGACACCTCGAACACTGAAGCTTTCTTT
>TRBV11-2|TRBJ1-1|-|TRBD1
CASSYLRQGDTEAFF
TGTGCCAGCAGCTACCTCCGGCAGGGGGACACTGAAGCTTTCTTT
>TRBV4-1|TRBJ1-6|-|-
CASSQGDGNSPLHF
TGCGCCAGCAGCCAAGGAGACGGTAATTCACCCCTCCACTTT
>TRBV6-5|TRBJ2-7|few|-
CASRSTGASYEQYF
TGTGCCAGCAGATCGACAGGTGCCTCCTACGAGCAGTACTTC
>TRBV28|TRBJ2-7|few|TRBD1
CASSPTGTGSYEQYF
TGTGCCAGCAGTCCCACCGGGACAGGGAGCTACGAGCAGTACTTC
>TRBV6-2/TRBV6-3|TRBJ1-4|-|-
CASSYSSGEKLFF
TGTGCCAGCAGTTACTCGTCAGGCGAAAAACTGTTTTTT